The T cell receptor (beta chain) under discussion was sequenced for a study of blood T cell repertoires in COVID-19. Study as a whole: Whether acute or convalescent, the COVID-19 samples came from the United States, Italy and Spain. Sources were T cells, B-cell-depleted T cells, or PBMCs; the material itself was cDNA or gDNA.

The CDR3 is 15 residues long. Germline V lookup: CDR1 MGHRA, CDR2 YSYEKL. Deletions cut 1 base from V and 1 base from J, with 11 bases between. As handled by the study authors: By means of reference gene primer amplification, nucleated cell counts were estimated. The protocol was immunoSEQ multiplex PCR, while the TCRdb copy is restricted to in-frame clones and leaves out a portion. V and J calls and clone size come straight from that table; D and trimming were deduced from the DNA. The repertoire includes under 150,000 clones, 79% of them detected once, and about 3.6% sits in the top ten. Material for sequencing was peripheral blood. This TCR came from a man between 60 and 75 years old with acute or convalescent COVID-19. The gene calls are TRBV4-1 and TRBJ2-7, with no clear D. The CDR3 DNA follows: TGCGCCAGCAGCCAAGTAAGCCAGGCTTCCTACGAGCAGTACTTC. Amino acid sequence: CASSQVSQASYEQYF.